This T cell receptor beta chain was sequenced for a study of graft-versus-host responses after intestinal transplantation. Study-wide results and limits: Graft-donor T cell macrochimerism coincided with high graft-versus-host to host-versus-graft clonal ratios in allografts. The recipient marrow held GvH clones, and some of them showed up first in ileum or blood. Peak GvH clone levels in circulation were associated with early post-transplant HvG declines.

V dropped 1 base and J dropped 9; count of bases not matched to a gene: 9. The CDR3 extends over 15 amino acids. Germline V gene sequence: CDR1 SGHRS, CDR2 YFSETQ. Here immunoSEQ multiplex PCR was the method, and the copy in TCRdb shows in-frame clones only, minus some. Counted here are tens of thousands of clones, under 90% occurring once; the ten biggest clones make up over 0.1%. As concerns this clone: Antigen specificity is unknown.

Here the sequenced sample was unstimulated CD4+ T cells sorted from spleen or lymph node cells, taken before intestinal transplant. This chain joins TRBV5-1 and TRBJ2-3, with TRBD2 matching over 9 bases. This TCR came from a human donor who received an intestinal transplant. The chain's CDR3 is CASSLWAGGQFTQYF. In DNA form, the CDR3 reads TGCGCCAGCAGCTTGTGGGCGGGGGGGCAGTTCACGCAGTATTTT.